This T cell receptor beta chain derives from a study of cytomegalovirus exposure and HLA in healthy donors. Study-wide points: In a later analysis, HLA-associated beta chains showed higher expansion and lower generation probabilities than comparable chains.

CDR3 length: 15 residues. The V and J ends lost 1 base and 6 bases respectively, with 13 bases between them. Germline V CDR1 and CDR2: SEHNR, FQNEAQ (reference sequence). For this clone: Its antigen remains unidentified.

PCR involved 60 Vbeta and 13 Jbeta primers. The assay was immunoSEQ multiplex PCR, and TCRdb's table has in-frame clones only and misses some. The top ten clones hold approximately 1.5% of a sample with about 140,000 clones, roughly 79% of them seen once. The material sequenced was PBMCs. The gene calls are TRBV7-9 and TRBJ1-5, with unresolved D. This clonotype originated in a man aged 25 to 40 in good health and CMV-seropositive. The CDR3 loop is CASSLGLGETQPQHF. The CDR3 DNA is TGTGCCAGCAGCTTAGGACTGGGAGAGACTCAGCCCCAGCATTTT.